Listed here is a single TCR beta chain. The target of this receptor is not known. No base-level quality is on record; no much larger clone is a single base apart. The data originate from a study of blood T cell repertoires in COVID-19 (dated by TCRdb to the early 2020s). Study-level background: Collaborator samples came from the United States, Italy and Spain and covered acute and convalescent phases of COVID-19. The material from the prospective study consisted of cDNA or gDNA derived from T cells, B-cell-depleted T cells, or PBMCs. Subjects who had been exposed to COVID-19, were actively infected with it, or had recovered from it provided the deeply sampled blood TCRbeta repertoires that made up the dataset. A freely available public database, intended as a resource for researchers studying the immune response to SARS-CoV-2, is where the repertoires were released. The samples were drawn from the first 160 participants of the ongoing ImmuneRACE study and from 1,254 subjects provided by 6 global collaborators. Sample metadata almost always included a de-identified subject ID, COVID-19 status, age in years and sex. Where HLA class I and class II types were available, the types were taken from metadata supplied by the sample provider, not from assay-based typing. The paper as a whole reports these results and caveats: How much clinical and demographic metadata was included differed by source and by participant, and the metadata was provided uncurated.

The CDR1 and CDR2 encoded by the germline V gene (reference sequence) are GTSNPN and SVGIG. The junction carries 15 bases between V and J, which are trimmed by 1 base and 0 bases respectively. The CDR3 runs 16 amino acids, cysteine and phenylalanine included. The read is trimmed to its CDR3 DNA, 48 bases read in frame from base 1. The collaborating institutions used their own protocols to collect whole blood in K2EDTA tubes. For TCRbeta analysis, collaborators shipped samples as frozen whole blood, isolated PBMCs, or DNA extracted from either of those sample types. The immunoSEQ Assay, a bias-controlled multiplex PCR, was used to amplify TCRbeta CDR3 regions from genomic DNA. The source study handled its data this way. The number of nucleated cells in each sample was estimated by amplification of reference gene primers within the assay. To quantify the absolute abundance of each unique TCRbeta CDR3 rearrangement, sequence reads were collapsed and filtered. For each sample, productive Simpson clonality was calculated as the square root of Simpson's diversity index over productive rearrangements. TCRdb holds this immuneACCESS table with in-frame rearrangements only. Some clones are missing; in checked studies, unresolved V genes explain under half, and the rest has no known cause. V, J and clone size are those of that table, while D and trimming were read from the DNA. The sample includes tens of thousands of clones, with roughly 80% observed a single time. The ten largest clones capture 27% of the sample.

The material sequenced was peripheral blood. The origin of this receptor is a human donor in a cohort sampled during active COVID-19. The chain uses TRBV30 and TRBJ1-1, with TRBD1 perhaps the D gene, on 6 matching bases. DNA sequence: TGTGCCTGGAGTGAGGGGGTTATCGGAATGAACACTGAAGCTTTCTTT. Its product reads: CAWSEGVIGMNTEAFF.